This TCR beta chain is from a study of blood T cells in healthy people across ages. Study-level results: PBMCs left unsorted prevented a conclusive naive versus antigen-experienced comparison. Expanded clonotype shifts may have been confounded, as the donors had an unknown CMV status.

V dropped 7 bases and J dropped 4 bases, with 9 bases sitting between them. This CDR3 has 12 amino acids. Together with a sample-barcoded 5' primer, a J-beta primer mix was included in a second PCR lasting about 7 to 11 cycles. Each cDNA molecule, via a template-switch adaptor with 12 random nucleotides, was tagged. TCRdb used MiXCR to reprocess the 5' RACE reads, holding one entry per CDR3 protein. The data show more than 750,000 distinct CDR3 sequences, with just under 30% seen just once and 10% held by the top ten. This clonotype has only a few counts. Its specificity is not known. A further study also used this sample, focusing on T cells of mothers and their children. From that paper: Mothers yielded over 8.5 million CDR3 reads, children 3 million to 3.5 million each.

The rearrangement links TRBV12-3 or TRBV12-4 to TRBJ2-3, with a weak D call TRBD2 (6 bases). Sequences were obtained from blood. The receptor's source is a middle-aged woman in good health. CDR3 in DNA: TGTGCCAGCACCCCTAGCGCAGATACGCAGTATTTT. It translates to CASTPSADTQYF.